This T cell receptor (beta chain) was recorded in a study of tumor-infiltrating lymphocytes in oesophageal squamous cell carcinoma. Trimming took 6 bases from V and 10 from J; bases not matched to a gene: 13. CDR1 and CDR2 (germline): MNHNS, SASEGT. The CDR3 has 15 amino acids. A few counts support this clonotype. This may stem from a read error, because a much larger clone lies one nucleotide away. TCRdb recomputed calls from the PCR reads with MiXCR, one row per CDR3 protein. Of around 26,000 distinct CDR3 sequences in the sample, 38% were seen once. The specimen sequenced was esophageal tumor tissue. This receptor was taken from a male donor with esophageal squamous cell carcinoma. The chain is built from TRBV6-1 and TRBJ2-1, with 9 bases fitting TRBD2. As DNA, the CDR3 is TGTGCCAGCAGCCCCATAGCGGGAGTTTCCTACGAGCAGTTCTTC. It codes for CASSPIAGVSYEQFF.